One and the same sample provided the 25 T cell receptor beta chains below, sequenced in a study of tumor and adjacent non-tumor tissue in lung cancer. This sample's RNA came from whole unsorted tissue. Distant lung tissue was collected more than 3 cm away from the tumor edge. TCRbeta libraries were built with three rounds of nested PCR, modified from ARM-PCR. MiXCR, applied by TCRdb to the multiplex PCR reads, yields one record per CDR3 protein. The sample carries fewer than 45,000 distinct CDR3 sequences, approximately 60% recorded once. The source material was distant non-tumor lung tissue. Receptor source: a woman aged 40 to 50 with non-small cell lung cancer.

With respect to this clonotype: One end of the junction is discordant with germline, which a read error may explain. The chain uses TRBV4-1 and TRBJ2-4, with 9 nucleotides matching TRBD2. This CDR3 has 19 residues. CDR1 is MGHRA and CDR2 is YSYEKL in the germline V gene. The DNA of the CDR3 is TGCTCCAGCAGCCAAGTGGTAGCGGGGGAGTTCTGGGATTTAAACATTCGGTACTTC. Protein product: CSSSQVVAGEFWDLNIRYF.

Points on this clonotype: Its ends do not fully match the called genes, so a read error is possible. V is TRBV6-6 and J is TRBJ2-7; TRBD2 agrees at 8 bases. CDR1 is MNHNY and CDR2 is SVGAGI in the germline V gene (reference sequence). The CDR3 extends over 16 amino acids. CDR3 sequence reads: CASSYRLTGGAEEQYF. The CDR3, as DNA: TGTGCCAGTAGTTACAGATTAACGGGAGGGGCTGAGGAGCAGTACTTC.

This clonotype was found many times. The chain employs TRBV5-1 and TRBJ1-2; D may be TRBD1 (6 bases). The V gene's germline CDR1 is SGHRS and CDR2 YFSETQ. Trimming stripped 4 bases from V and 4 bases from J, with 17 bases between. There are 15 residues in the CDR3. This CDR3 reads CASSPQRGGAYGYTF. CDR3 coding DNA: TGCGCCAGCAGCCCGCAGAGGGGGGGGGCCTATGGCTACACCTTC. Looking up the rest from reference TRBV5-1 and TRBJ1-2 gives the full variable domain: KAGVTQTPRYLIKTRGQQVTLSCSPISGHRSVSWYQQTPGQGLQFLFEYFSETQRNKGNFPGRFSGRQFSNSRSEMNVSTLELGDSALYLCASSPQRGGAYGYTFGSGTRLTVV.

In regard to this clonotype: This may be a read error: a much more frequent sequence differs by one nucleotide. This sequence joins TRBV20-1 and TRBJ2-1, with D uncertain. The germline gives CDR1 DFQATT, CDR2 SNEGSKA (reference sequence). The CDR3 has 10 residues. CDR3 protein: CSASDQRPSF. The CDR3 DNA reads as TGCAGTGCTAGTGACCAGAGGCCGTCCTTC.

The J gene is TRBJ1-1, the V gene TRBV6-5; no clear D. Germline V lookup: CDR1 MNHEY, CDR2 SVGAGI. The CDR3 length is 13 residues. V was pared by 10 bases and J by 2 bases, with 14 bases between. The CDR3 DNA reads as TGTGCCAACAAGGAGGGCCTCAACACTGAAGCTTTCTTT. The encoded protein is CANKEGLNTEAFF.

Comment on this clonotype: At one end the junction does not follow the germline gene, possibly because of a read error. CDR3 DNA sequence: TGTGCCAGCAACCGCAGTCGGATAGCGAACACCGGGGGGCTGGTTTTT. Its translation is CASNRSRIANTGGLVF. This chain links TRBV6-5 with TRBJ2-2, with TRBD2 as a possible D gene (7 bases). The CDR3 consists of 16 residues. Germline values: CDR1 MNHEY, CDR2 SVGAGI.

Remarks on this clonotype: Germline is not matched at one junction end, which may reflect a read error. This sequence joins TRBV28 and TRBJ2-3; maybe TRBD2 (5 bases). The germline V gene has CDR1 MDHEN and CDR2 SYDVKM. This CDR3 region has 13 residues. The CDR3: CVSSPGMVYTQYF. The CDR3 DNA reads TGTGTCAGCAGCCCGGGGATGGTATATACGCAGTATTTT.

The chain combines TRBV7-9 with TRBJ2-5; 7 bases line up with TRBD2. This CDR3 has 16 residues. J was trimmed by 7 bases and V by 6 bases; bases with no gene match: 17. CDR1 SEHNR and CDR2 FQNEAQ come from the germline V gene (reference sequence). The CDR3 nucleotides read TGTGCCAGCAGTAATTCTCGACTAGCCTCAAGGGGGACCCAGTACTTC. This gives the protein CASSNSRLASRGTQYF.

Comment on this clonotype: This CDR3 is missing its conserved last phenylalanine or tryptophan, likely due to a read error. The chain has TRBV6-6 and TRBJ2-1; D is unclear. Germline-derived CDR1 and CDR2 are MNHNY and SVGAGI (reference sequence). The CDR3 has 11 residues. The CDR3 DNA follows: TGTGCCAGTAGCCCCCGTTATGATCAGTTCTTA. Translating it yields CASSPRYDQFL.

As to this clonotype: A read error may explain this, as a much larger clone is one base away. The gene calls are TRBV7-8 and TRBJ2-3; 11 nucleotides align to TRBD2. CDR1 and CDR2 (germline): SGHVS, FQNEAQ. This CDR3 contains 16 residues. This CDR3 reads CTSSPRLAGLPDTQYF. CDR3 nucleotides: TGTACCAGCAGCCCCCGACTAGCGGGGCTTCCAGATACGCAGTATTTT.

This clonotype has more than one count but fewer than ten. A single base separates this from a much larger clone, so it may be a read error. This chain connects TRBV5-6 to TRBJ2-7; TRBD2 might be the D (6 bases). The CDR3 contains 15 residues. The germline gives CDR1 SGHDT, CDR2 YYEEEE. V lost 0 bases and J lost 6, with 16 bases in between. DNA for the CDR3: TGTGCCAGCAGCTTGGGCCGGGGGTATAGAGTCGAGCAGTACTTC. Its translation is CASSLGRGYRVEQYF. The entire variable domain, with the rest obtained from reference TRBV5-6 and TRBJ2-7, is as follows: DAGVTQSPTHLIKTRGQQVTLRCSPKSGHDTVSWYQQALGQGPQFIFQYYEEEERQRGNFPDRFSGHQFPNYSSELNVNALLLGDSALYLCASSLGRGYRVEQYFGPGTRLTVT.

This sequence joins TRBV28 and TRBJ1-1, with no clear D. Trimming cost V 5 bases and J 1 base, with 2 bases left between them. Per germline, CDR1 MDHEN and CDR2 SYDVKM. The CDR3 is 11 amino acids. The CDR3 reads CASSGNTEAFF. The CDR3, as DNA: TGTGCCAGCAGTGGGAACACTGAAGCTTTCTTT.

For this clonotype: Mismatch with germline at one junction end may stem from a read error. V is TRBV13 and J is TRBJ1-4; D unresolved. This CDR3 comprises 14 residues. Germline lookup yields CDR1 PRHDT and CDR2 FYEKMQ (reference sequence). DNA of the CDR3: TGTGCCAGCAGCCTCCGGACTTCTAATGAAAAACTGCATTTT. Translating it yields CASSLRTSNEKLHF.

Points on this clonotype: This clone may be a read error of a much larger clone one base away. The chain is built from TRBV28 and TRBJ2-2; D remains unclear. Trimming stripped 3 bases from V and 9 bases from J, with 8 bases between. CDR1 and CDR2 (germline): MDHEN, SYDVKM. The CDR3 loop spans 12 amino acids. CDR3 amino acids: CASSLVVRELFF. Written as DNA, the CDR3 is TGTGCCAGCAGTTTGGTCGTCAGGGAGCTGTTTTTT.

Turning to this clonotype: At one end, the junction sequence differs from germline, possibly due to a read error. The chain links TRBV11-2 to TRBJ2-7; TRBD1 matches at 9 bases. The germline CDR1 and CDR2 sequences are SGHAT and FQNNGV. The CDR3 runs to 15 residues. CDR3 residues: CASIPKGQGHHEHYF. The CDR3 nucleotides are TGTGCCAGCATCCCCAAGGGACAGGGACACCACGAGCACTACTTC.

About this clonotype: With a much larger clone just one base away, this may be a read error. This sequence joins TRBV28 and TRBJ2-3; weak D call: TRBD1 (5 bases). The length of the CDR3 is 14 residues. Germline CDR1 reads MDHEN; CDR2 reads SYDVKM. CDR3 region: CATKWVQGTDTHYF. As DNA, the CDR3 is TGTGCCACCAAATGGGTTCAGGGCACAGATACGCATTATTTT.

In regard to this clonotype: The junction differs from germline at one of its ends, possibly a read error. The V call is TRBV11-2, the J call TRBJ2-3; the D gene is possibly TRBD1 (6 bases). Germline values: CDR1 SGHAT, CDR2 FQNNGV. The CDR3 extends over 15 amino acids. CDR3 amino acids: CASSERQEAWDTQYF. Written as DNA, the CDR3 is TGTGCTAGCAGCGAACGACAGGAGGCCTGGGATACGCAGTATTTT.

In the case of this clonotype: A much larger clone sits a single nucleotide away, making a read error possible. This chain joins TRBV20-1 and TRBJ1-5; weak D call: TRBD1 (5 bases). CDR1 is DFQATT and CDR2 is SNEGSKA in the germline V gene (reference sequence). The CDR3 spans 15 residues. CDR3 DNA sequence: TGCAATGCTAGAGGTGACAGTGCTAGCAATCAGCCCCAGCATTTT. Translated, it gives CNARGDSASNQPQHF.

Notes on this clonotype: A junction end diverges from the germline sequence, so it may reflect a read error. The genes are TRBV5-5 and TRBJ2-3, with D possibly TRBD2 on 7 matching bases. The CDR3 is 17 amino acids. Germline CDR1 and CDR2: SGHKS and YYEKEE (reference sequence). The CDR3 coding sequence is TGTGCCAGCATCGCCTTAGGGGGGAGGGGCGCGACCGATAGGCAGTATTTT. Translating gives CASIALGGRGATDRQYF. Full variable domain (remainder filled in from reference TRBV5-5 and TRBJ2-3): DAGVTQSPTHLIKTRGQQVTLRCSPISGHKSVSWYQQVLGQGPQFIFQYYEKEERGRGNFPDRFSARQFPNYSSELNVNALLLGDSALYLCASIALGGRGATDRQYFGPGTRLTVL.

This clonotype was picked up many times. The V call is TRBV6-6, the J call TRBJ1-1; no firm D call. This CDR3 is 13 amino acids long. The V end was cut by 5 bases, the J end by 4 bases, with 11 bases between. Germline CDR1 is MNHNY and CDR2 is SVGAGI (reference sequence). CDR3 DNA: TGTGCCAGCAGTGATACAGCCTTCACTGAAGCTTTCTTT. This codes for CASSDTAFTEAFF.

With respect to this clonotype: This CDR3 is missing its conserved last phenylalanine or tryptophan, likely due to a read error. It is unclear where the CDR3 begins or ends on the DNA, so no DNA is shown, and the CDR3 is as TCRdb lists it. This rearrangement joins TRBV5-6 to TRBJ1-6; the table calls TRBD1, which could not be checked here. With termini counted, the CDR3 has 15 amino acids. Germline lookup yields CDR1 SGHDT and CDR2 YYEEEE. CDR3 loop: CASSSRNTQGSPIHC.

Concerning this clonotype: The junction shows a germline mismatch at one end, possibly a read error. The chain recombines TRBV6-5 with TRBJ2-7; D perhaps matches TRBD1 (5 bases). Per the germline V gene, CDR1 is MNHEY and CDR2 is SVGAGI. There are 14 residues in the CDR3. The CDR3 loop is CASTSPSKGYELYF. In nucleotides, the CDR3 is TGTGCCAGTACTTCCCCAAGTAAGGGGTACGAGCTGTACTTC.

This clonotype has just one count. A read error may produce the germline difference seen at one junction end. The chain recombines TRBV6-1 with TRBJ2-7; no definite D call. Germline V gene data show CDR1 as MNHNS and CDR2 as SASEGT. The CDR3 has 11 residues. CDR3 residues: CVSTLLYEQYF. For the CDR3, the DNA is TGTGTCAGCACACTTCTCTACGAGCAGTACTTC.

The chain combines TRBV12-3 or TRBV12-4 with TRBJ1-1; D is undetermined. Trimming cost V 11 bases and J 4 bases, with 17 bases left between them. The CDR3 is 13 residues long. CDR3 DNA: TGTGCCGCCCGGTCGAATATGGCCACTGAAGCTTTCTTT. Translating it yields CAARSNMATEAFF.

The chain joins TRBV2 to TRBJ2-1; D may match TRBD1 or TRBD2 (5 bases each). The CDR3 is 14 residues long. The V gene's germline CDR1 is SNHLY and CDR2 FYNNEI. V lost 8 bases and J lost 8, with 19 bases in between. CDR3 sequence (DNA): TGTGCCAGCGCGGAACACGGGGCGAGGCATGAGCAGTTCTTC. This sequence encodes CASAEHGARHEQFF.